A single TCR beta chain is shown here with its context. Its matching antigen is unknown. The CDR3 extends over 19 amino acids. CDR1 and CDR2 from the germline V gene are LGHNA and YNFKEQ. Between the trimmed V and J ends, which lost 1 base and 0 bases, there was a span of 19 bases. These data originate in a study of T cell responses to AZD1222 COVID-19 vaccine. General observations from the study: Sampling that yielded the repertoires occurred only after the peak T cell response.

TCRdb keeps only in-frame clones here, not all; method: immunoSEQ multiplex PCR. The sample holds over 50,000 clones, about 83% seen once. This sequence was found in an adult in good health. The sample consisted of peripheral blood, taken on day 0 of AZD1222 vaccination. This rearrangement joins TRBV4-2 to TRBJ2-4; D may be TRBD2 (5 bases). CDR3 in amino acids: CASSQVVLLAVGAKNIQYF. CDR3 nucleotide sequence: TGTGCCAGCAGCCAAGTAGTTTTGCTAGCCGTAGGAGCCAAAAACATTCAGTACTTC.